A single sample gave rise to the 15 T cell receptor beta chains below, sequenced in a study of T-cell memory formation after mild COVID-19. TCRdb called the 5' RACE reads again in MiXCR, with one record for every CDR3 protein. The sample has about 290,000 distinct CDR3 sequences, more than 15% seen once. Sequences were obtained from PBMCs or a T cell subset sorted from them (not recorded which). The receptor set was obtained from a young man who had mild COVID-19 (a few samples of this study predate the infection). Cell type and time point are not known.

This clonotype turned up a few times. The chain joins TRBV7-9 to TRBJ2-7, with TRBD1 matching over 10 bases. The CDR3 contains 15 residues. V was clipped by 4 bases and J by 2 bases; unmatched bases: 5. Germline-derived CDR1 and CDR2 are SEHNR and FQNEAQ (reference sequence). CDR3 coding DNA: TGTGCCAGCAGCTCTCCGGGACAGGGGACCTACGAGCAGTACTTC. It yields the protein CASSSPGQGTYEQYF.

This rearrangement joins TRBV29-1 to TRBJ2-1; a weak D match, TRBD1 (6 bases). Deletions cut 1 base from V and 9 bases from J, with 19 bases between. This CDR3 is built from 15 residues. From germline, CDR1 is SQVTM and CDR2 ANQGSEA. CDR3 nucleotides: TGCAGCGTTGAAGTAACCAGGGGTTCAAACGGTGAGCAGTTCTTC. Amino acid sequence: CSVEVTRGSNGEQFF.

V gene TRBV7-9 combines with J gene TRBJ1-4; D is unclear. The V end lost 5 bases, the J end lost 10 bases, and 17 bases lay between the germline ends. Germline assignment: CDR1 SEHNR and CDR2 FQNEAQ (reference sequence). The CDR3 has 14 residues. The CDR3 coding sequence is TGTGCCAGCAGCCCCCACAGCTTGAGCGGAAAACTGTTTTTT. Its protein is CASSPHSLSGKLFF.

The V and J genes are TRBV7-9 and TRBJ2-3; D perhaps matches TRBD2 (5 bases). There are 12 residues in the CDR3. The ends were cut back, 11 bases at V and 2 bases at J, with 11 bases in the middle. The germline gives CDR1 SEHNR, CDR2 FQNEAQ (reference sequence). The DNA for the CDR3 is TGTGCCGGAGGAGTGTACACAGATACGCAGTATTTT. Encoded protein: CAGGVYTDTQYF.

This clonotype came up a few times. The CDR3 nucleotides are TGCGCCAGCAGCTTGGGGCGGGAGGGACAGCCCCAGCATTTT. It yields the protein CASSLGREGQPQHF. This rearrangement joins TRBV5-1 to TRBJ1-5; D unresolved. The CDR3 sequence is 14 residues long. Trimming stripped 0 bases from V and 7 bases from J, with 11 bases between. Germline V gene sequence: CDR1 SGHRS, CDR2 YFSETQ.

This clonotype occurred a few times. The DNA of the CDR3 is TGCAGTGCTAGAGAAGGGCAGGGGGGCTTCTCTGGAAACACCATATATTTT. Protein: CSAREGQGGFSGNTIYF. The chain employs TRBV20-1 and TRBJ1-3; 7 bases match TRBD1. With 0 bases clipped from V and 0 bases from J, the junction kept 8 bases outside the gene matches. The CDR3 extends over 17 amino acids. The V gene's germline CDR1 is DFQATT and CDR2 SNEGSKA (reference sequence).

This clonotype has just a few counts. The rearrangement links TRBV27 to TRBJ1-6; 9 bases map to TRBD1. V dropped 5 bases and J dropped 10; count of bases not matched to a gene: 12. The CDR3 loop spans 16 amino acids. CDR1 and CDR2 (germline): MNHEY, SMNVEV (reference sequence). The CDR3 loop reads CASSPSVGQGYSPLHF. The CDR3, as DNA: TGTGCCAGCAGTCCTTCTGTGGGACAGGGTTACTCACCCCTCCACTTT.

The sample holds a few counts of this clonotype. The CDR3 coding sequence is TGTGCCAGCAGCCAAACCCTCCTTGGATCTGACGGGGAGCTGTTTTTT. It translates to CASSQTLLGSDGELFF. This rearrangement joins TRBV3-1 to TRBJ2-2; the D is unclear. V was cut by 2 bases and J by 7 bases, with 17 bases left in between. Germline V gene sequence: CDR1 LGHDT, CDR2 YNNKEL (reference sequence). CDR3 size: 16 residues. The whole variable domain, filled in from reference TRBV3-1 and TRBJ2-2, reads DTAVSQTPKYLVTQMGNDKSIKCEQNLGHDTMYWYKQDSKKFLKIMFSYNNKELIINETVPNRFSPKSPDKAHLNLHINSLELGDSAVYFCASSQTLLGSDGELFFGEGSRLTVL.

This chain uses TRBV10-3 with TRBJ1-6, with 10 bases matching TRBD1. Germline CDR1 reads ENHRY; CDR2 reads SYGVKD. Trimming cost V 6 bases and J 8 bases; bases outside gene matches: 7. The CDR3 runs 15 residues. CDR3 DNA sequence: TGTGCCATCAGCAGGGGACAGGGGATTGATTCACCCCTCCACTTT. This sequence encodes CAISRGQGIDSPLHF.

The V call is TRBV12-3 or TRBV12-4, the J call TRBJ2-2; the D is unclear. V gave up 7 bases and J gave up 9 bases, with 15 bases separating them. This CDR3 spans 13 amino acids. CDR3: CASKGTEDRELFF. CDR3 DNA sequence: TGTGCCAGCAAGGGAACAGAGGACCGGGAGCTGTTTTTT.

This clonotype has a handful of counts. The CDR3 reads CASSPRGAGYEQFF. The CDR3 DNA follows: TGTGCCAGCTCACCGAGGGGGGCAGGCTATGAGCAGTTCTTC. The genes are TRBV18 and TRBJ2-1; D might be TRBD1 or TRBD2, each matching 6 bases. The CDR3 is 14 amino acids. Germline CDR1 is KGHSH and CDR2 is LQKENI. V gave up 3 bases and J gave up 8 bases, with 14 bases separating them.

Turning to this clonotype: This may come from a read error, since a much larger clone is one base off. The chain combines TRBV7-3 with TRBJ2-1, with 9 bases fitting TRBD2. CDR1 and CDR2 (germline): SGHTA, FQGTGA. V was clipped by 5 bases and J by 9 bases; unmatched bases: 14. The CDR3 consists of 16 residues. Written as DNA, the CDR3 is TGTGCCAGCAGCCCCATCGGCTCAGCGGGGGGCGGTGAGCAGTTCTTC. Its protein product is CASSPIGSAGGGEQFF.

This clonotype was found many times. The J gene is TRBJ2-2, the V gene TRBV12-3 or TRBV12-4, with 7 bases aligning to TRBD2. The length of the CDR3 is 15 residues. V gave up 5 bases and J gave up 4 bases; unmatched junction bases: 7. The DNA for the CDR3 is TGTGCCAGCAGTCCCGGTTTAGCGGGCACCGGGGAGCTGTTTTTT. Protein: CASSPGLAGTGELFF.

This clonotype was observed a handful of times. The V call is TRBV5-1, the J call TRBJ2-1; tentatively, D is TRBD2 (7 bases). V was cut by 4 bases and J by 2 bases, with 13 bases left in between. Germline CDR1 reads SGHRS; CDR2 reads YFSETQ. This CDR3 region has 15 residues. CDR3: CASSGTGGPYNEQFF. The CDR3 bases are TGCGCCAGCAGCGGGACGGGGGGCCCCTACAATGAGCAGTTCTTC. Full variable domain (rest looked up from reference TRBV5-1 and TRBJ2-1): KAGVTQTPRYLIKTRGQQVTLSCSPISGHRSVSWYQQTPGQGLQFLFEYFSETQRNKGNFPGRFSGRQFSNSRSEMNVSTLELGDSALYLCASSGTGGPYNEQFFGPGTRLTVL.

The chain recombines TRBV6-6 with TRBJ2-2, with D possibly matching TRBD2 (6 bases). Germline loops: CDR1 MNHNY, CDR2 SVGAGI (reference sequence). Between the trimmed V and J ends, which lost 8 bases and 5 bases, there was a span of 6 bases. There are 11 residues in the CDR3. DNA for the CDR3: TGTGCCAGCGGGGGGACCGGGGAGCTGTTTTTT. Amino acid sequence: CASGGTGELFF.